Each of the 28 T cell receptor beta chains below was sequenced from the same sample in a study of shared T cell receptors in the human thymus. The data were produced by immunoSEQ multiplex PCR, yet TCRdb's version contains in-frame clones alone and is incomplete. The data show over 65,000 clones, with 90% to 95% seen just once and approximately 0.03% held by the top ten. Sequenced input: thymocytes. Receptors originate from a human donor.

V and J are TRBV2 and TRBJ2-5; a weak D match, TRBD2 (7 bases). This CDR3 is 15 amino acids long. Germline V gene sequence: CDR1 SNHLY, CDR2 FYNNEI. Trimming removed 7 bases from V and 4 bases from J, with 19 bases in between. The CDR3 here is CASKGGGLELETQYF. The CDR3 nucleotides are TGTGCCAGCAAGGGGGGTGGACTAGAATTAGAGACCCAGTACTTC.

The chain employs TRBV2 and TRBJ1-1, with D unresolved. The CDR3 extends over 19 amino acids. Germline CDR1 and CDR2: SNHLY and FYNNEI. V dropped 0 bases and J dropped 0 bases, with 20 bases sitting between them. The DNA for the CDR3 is TGTGCCAGCAGTGAAGCCCCCGGTCAGGTTTACGAAATGAACACTGAAGCTTTCTTT. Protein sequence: CASSEAPGQVYEMNTEAFF.

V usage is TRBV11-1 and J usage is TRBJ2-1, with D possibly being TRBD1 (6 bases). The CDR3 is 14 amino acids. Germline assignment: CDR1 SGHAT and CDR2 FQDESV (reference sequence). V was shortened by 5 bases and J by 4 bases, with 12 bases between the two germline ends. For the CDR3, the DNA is TGTGCCAGCAGCCGGGACACGGTATACAATGAGCAGTTCTTC. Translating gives CASSRDTVYNEQFF.

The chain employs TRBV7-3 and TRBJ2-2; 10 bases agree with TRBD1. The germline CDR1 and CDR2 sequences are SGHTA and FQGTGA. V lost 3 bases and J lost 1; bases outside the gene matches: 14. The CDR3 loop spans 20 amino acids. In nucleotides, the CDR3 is TGTGCCAGCAGCTTGACGGTAGGGGACAGGGGACGCGGGAACACCGGGGAGCTGTTTTTT. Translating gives CASSLTVGDRGRGNTGELFF.

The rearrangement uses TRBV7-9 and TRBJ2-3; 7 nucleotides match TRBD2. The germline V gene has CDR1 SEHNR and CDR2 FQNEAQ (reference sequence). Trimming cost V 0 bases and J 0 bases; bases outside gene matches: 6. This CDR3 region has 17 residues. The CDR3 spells CASSLARLAVSTDTQYF. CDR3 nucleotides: TGTGCCAGCAGCTTAGCAAGGCTAGCGGTTAGCACAGATACGCAGTATTTT.

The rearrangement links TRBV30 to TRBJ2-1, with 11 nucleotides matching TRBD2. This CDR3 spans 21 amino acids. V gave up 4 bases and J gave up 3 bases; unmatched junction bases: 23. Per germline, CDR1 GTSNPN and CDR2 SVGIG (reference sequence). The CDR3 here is CAWKMGFMGSSGGYIYNEQFF. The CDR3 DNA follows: TGTGCCTGGAAAATGGGTTTCATGGGGTCTAGCGGGGGGTACATCTACAATGAGCAGTTCTTC.

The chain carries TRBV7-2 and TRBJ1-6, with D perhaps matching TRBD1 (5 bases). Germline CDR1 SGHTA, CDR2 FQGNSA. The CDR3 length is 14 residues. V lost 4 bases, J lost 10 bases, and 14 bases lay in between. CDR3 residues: CASSWGGRRSPLHF. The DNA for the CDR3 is TGTGCCAGCAGCTGGGGGGGTAGAAGGTCACCCCTCCACTTT.

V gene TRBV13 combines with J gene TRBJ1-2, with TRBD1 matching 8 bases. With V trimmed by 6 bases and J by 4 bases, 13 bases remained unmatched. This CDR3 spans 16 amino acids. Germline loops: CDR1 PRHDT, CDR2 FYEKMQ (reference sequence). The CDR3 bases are TGTGCCAGCAGGCGCATCAGGGGGCCCGTCTTCTATGGCTACACCTTC. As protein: CASRRIRGPVFYGYTF.

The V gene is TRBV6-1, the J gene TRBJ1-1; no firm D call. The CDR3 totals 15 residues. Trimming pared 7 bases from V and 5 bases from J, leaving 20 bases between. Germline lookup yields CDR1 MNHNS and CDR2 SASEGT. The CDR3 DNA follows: TGTGCCAGCATCCTGGTGGGTTTAGGAGGGACTGAAGCTTTCTTT. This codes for CASILVGLGGTEAFF.

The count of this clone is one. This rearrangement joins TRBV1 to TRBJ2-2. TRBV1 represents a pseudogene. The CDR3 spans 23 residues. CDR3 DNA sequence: TGCACCAGCAGCCAAAGGCGGGGTCGAAGGGGGGCAATTAAACACCGCGGGGCCGGGGAGCTGTTTTTT. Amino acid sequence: CTSSQRRGRRGAIKHRGAGELFF.

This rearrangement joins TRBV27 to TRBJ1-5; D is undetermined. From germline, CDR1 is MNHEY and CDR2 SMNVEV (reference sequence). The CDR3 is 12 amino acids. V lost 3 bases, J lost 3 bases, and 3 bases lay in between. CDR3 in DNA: TGTGCCAGCAGTTTTGTCAATCAGCCCCAGCATTTT. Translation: CASSFVNQPQHF.

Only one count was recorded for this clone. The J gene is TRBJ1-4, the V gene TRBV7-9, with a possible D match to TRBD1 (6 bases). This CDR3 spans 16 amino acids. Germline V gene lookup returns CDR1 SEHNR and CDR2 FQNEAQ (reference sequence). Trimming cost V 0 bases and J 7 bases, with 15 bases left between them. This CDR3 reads CASSLAGGGFFEKLFF. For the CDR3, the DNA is TGTGCCAGCAGCTTAGCGGGGGGCGGTTTTTTTGAAAAACTGTTTTTT.

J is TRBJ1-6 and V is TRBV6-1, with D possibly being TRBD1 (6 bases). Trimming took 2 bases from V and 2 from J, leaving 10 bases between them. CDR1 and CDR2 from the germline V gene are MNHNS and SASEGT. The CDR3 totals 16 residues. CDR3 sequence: CASSEQGHTYNSPLHF. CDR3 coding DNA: TGTGCCAGCAGTGAACAGGGGCACACCTATAATTCACCCCTCCACTTT.

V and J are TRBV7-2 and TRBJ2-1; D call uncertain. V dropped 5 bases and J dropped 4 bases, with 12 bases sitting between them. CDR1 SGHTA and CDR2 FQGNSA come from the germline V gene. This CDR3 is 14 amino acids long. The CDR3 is CASSPPDVYNEQFF. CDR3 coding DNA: TGTGCCAGCAGCCCACCGGACGTTTACAATGAGCAGTTCTTC.

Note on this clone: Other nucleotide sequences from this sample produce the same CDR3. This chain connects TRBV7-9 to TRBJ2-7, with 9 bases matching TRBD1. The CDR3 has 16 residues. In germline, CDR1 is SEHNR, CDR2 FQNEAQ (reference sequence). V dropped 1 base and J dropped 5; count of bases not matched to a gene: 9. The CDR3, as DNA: TGTGCCAGCAGCTTAGGCGACCGGGACAGGGCAGACGAGCAGTACTTC. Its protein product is CASSLGDRDRADEQYF.

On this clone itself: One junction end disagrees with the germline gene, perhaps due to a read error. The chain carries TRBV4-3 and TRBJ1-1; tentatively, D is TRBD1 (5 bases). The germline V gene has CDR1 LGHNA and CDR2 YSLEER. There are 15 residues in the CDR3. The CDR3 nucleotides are TGCGCCAGCAGCCAAGATAGGCCAGGGAACCCTGAAGCTTTCTTT. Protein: CASSQDRPGNPEAFF.

CDR3 loop: CASSKGGHLNLKYTEAFF. In DNA, the CDR3 is TGTGCCAGCAGCAAAGGGGGGCACCTAAACCTCAAATACACTGAAGCTTTCTTT. The V and J genes are TRBV11-2 and TRBJ1-1; D perhaps matches TRBD1 (6 bases). The CDR3 is 18 residues long. V lost 5 bases and J 3 bases, leaving 25 bases between the germline ends. CDR1 and CDR2 (germline): SGHAT, FQNNGV.

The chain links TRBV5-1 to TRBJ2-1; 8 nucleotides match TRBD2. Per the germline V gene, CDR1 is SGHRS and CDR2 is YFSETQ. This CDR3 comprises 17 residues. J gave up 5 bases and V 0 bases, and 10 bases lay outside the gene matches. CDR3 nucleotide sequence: TGCGCCAGCAGCTTGGGAACGGGGCGGGGGGACGACAATGAGCAGTTCTTC. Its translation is CASSLGTGRGDDNEQFF.

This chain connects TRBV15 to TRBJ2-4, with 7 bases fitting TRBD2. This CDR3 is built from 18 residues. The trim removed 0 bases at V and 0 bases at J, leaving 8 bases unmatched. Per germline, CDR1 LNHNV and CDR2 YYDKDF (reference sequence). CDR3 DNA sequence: TGTGCCACCAGCAGAGATCTTCTAGCGGAGATAGCCAAAAACATTCAGTACTTC. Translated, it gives CATSRDLLAEIAKNIQYF.

The CDR3 region has the DNA TGTGCCAGCACCCCAAGGCACTACCGAGGAGATACGCAGTATTTT. The encoded protein is CASTPRHYRGDTQYF. The chain is built from TRBV7-2 and TRBJ2-3; D unresolved. V lost 7 bases and J lost 5, with 19 bases in between. This CDR3 contains 15 residues. Germline values: CDR1 SGHTA, CDR2 FQGNSA.

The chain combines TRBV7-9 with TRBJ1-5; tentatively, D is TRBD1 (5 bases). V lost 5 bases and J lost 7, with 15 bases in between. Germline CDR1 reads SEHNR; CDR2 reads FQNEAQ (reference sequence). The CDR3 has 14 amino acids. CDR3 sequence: CASSPDGAGQPQHF. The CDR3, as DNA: TGTGCCAGCAGCCCCGACGGGGCGGGGCAGCCCCAGCATTTT.

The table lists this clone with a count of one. The CDR3 here is CASSYFTGTRPDTQYF. For the CDR3, the DNA is TGTGCCAGCAGTTACTTCACCGGGACTAGACCAGATACGCAGTATTTT. The genes are TRBV6-6 and TRBJ2-3; 8 nucleotides align to TRBD2. J gave up 4 bases and V 1 base, and 7 bases lay outside the gene matches. Germline V gives CDR1 MNHNY, CDR2 SVGAGI (reference sequence). The CDR3 loop spans 16 amino acids.

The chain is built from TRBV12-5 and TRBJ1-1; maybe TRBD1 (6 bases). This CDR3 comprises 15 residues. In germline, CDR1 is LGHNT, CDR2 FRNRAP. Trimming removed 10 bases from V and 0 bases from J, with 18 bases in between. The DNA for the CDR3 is TGTGCTACCGCCCCGGGACACCTGATGAACACTGAAGCTTTCTTT. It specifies CATAPGHLMNTEAFF.

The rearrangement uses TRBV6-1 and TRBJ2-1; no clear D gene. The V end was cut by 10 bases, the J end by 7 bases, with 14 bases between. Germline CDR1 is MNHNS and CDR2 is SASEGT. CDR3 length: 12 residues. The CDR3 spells CATIELENEQFF. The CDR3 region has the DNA TGTGCCACCATAGAACTGGAAAATGAGCAGTTCTTC.

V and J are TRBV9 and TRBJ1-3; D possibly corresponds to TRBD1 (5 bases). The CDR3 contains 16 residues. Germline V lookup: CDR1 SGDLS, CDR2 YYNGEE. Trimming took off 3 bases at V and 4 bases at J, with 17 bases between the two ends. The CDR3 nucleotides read TGTGCCAGCAGCGACGTCCCGGGGGGAGGCGGAAACACCATATATTTT. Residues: CASSDVPGGGGNTIYF.

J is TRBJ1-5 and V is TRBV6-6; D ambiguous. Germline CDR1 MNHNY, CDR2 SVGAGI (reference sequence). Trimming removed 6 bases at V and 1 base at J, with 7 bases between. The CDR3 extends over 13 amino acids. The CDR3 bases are TGTGCCAGCAGATTGATCAGCAATCAGCCCCAGCATTTT. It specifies CASRLISNQPQHF.

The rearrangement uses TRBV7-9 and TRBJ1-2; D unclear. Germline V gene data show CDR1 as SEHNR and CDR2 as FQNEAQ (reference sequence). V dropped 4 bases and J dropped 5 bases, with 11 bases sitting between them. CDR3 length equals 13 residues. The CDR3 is CASSSLGLYGYTF. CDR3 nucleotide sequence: TGTGCCAGCAGCTCGTTAGGGCTGTATGGCTACACCTTC. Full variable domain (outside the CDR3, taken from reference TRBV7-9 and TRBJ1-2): DTGVSQNPRHKITKRGQNVTFRCDPISEHNRLYWYRQTLGQGPEFLTYFQNEAQLEKSRLLSDRFSAERPKGSFSTLEIQRTEQGDSAMYLCASSSLGLYGYTFGSGTRLTVV.

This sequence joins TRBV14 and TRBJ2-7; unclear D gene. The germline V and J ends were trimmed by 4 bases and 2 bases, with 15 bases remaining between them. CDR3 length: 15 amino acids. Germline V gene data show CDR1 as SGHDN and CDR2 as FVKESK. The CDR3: CASSPRRDSPYEQYF. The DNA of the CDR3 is TGTGCCAGCAGCCCCCGACGTGACTCCCCCTACGAGCAGTACTTC. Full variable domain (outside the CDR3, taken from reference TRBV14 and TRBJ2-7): EAGVTQFPSHSVIEKGQTVTLRCDPISGHDNLYWYRRVMGKEIKFLLHFVKESKQDESGMPNNRFLAERTGGTYSTLKVQPAELEDSGVYFCASSPRRDSPYEQYFGPGTRLTVT.